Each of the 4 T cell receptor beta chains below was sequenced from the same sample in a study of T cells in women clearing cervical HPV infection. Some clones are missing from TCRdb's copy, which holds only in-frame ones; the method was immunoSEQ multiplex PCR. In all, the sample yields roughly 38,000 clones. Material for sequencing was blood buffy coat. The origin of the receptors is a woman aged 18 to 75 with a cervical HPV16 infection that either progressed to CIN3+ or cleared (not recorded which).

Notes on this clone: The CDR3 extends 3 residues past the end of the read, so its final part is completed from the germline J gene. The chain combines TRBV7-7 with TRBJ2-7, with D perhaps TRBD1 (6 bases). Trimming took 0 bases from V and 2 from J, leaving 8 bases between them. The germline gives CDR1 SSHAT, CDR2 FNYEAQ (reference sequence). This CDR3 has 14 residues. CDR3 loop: CASSLAQGPYEQYF. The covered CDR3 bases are TGTGCCAGCAGCTTAGCACAGGGTCCCTACGAG.

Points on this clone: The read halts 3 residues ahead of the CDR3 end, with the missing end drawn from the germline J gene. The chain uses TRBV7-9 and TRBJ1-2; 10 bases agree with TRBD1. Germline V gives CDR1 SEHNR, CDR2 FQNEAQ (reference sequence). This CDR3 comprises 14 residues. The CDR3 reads CAIRGGQGSYDYTF. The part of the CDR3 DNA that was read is TGTGCCATCAGAGGGGGACAGGGGTCATACGAC.

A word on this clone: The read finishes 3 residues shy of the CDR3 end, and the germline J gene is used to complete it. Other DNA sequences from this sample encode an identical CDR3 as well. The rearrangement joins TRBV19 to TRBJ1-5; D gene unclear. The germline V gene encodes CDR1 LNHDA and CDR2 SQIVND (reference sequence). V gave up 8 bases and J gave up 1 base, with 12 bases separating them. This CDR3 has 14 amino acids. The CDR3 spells CASSWLSSNQPQHF. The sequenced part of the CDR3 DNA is TGTGCCAGTTCTTGGCTGTCGAGCAATCAGCCC.

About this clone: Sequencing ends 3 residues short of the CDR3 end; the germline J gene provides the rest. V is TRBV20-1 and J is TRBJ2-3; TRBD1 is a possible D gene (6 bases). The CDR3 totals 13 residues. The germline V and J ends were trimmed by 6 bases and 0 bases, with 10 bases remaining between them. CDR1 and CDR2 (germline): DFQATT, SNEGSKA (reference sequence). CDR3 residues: CSAGTYSTDTQYF. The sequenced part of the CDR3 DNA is TGCAGTGCCGGGACATATAGCACAGATACG.